Shown below are 4 T cell receptor beta chains from a single sample sequenced in a study of blood T cell repertoires in COVID-19. The data were produced by immunoSEQ multiplex PCR, yet TCRdb's version contains in-frame clones alone and is incomplete. The profile shows approximately 170,000 clones, around 80% of them singletons. The source material was peripheral blood. The receptors were sampled from a man aged 60-69 years with active or convalescent COVID-19.

This chain joins TRBV28 and TRBJ2-2, with 8 bases aligning to TRBD2. The CDR3 sequence is 17 residues long. V lost 3 bases and J lost 2; bases outside the gene matches: 8. Germline-derived CDR1 and CDR2 are MDHEN and SYDVKM. The CDR3 is CASSFLTSGINTGELFF. The CDR3 DNA is TGTGCCAGCAGTTTCCTTACTAGCGGCATTAACACCGGGGAGCTGTTTTTT.

The J gene is TRBJ2-7, the V gene TRBV7-9; D is unclear. V was pared by 5 bases and J by 7 bases, with 9 bases between. This CDR3 has 11 residues. Germline loops: CDR1 SEHNR, CDR2 FQNEAQ (reference sequence). CDR3 sequence: CASSPVAEQYF. CDR3 nucleotides: TGTGCCAGCAGCCCGGTCGCAGAGCAGTACTTC. The whole variable domain, filled in from reference TRBV7-9 and TRBJ2-7, reads DTGVSQNPRHKITKRGQNVTFRCDPISEHNRLYWYRQTLGQGPEFLTYFQNEAQLEKSRLLSDRFSAERPKGSFSTLEIQRTEQGDSAMYLCASSPVAEQYFGPGTRLTVT.

This clone has just a few counts. V gene TRBV2 combines with J gene TRBJ1-6; TRBD1 matches at 9 bases. The CDR3 loop spans 13 amino acids. CDR1 is SNHLY and CDR2 is FYNNEI in the germline V gene. With V trimmed by 7 bases and J by 10 bases, 5 bases remained unmatched. This chain's CDR3 is CASMGQGRSPLHF. The CDR3 DNA follows: TGTGCCAGCATGGGACAGGGCCGGTCACCCCTCCACTTT.

The V and J genes are TRBV4-1 and TRBJ1-1; 8 bases map to TRBD1. CDR3 length equals 15 residues. The germline V gene has CDR1 MGHRA and CDR2 YSYEKL. V was pared by 3 bases and J by 2 bases, with 5 bases of the junction left unmatched. This CDR3 is CASSHSDRVNTEAFF. For the CDR3, the DNA is TGCGCCAGCAGCCATTCGGACAGGGTAAACACTGAAGCTTTCTTT.